Shown below are 22 T cell receptor beta chains from a single sample sequenced in a study of regulatory T cells in long-lasting Graves disease. Specified time point: newly diagnosed GD, antithyroid drugs for less than 3 months. Generation of the TCR library employed RNA extracted from PBMCs. With iRepertoire HTBI primers and Arm-PCR of CDR3 regions, TCR beta libraries were built. One entry per CDR3 protein results from TCRdb running MiXCR on the multiplex PCR reads. The sample has 400,000 to 500,000 distinct CDR3 sequences; more than 13% are singletons. A further study also used this sample, focusing on T cells in Graves' hyperthyroidism and ophthalmopathy.

Sequencing used peripheral blood mononuclear cells (PBMCs), obtained at new diagnosis, from a patient treated with antithyroid drugs. All receptors come from a woman aged 25 to 39 with Graves disease.

At least ten counts were recorded for this clonotype. CDR3 coding DNA: TGTGCCAGCAGCTCATCGGGCGGCCGGCTCTATGGCTACACCTTC. This sequence encodes CASSSSGGRLYGYTF. The chain has TRBV7-8 and TRBJ1-2; D gene uncertain. The germline V gene encodes CDR1 SGHVS and CDR2 FQNEAQ. This CDR3 has 15 amino acids. The ends were cut back, 4 bases at V and 4 bases at J, with 16 bases in the middle. The full variable domain, with the rest looked up from reference TRBV7-8 and TRBJ1-2, is GAGVSQSPRYKVAKRGQDVALRCDPISGHVSLFWYQQALGQGPEFLTYFQNEAQLDKSGLPSDRFFAERPEGSVSTLKIQRTQQEDSAVYLCASSSSGGRLYGYTFGSGTRLTVV.

This clonotype was seen at least ten times. V gene TRBV7-3 combines with J gene TRBJ2-7, with 10 bases matching TRBD1. The V segment lost 5 bases and the J segment 0 bases; nucleotides outside the gene matches: 7. Germline loops: CDR1 SGHTA, CDR2 FQGTGA. The CDR3 runs 16 residues. CDR3 sequence (DNA): TGTGCCAGCAGCCTCCATGGACAGGGGGTCTCCTACGAGCAGTACTTC. As protein: CASSLHGQGVSYEQYF.

Many counts were recorded for this clonotype. This chain uses TRBV18 with TRBJ2-7; 9 positions match TRBD1. Looked up from germline, CDR1 is KGHSH and CDR2 is LQKENI. The length of the CDR3 is 15 residues. V shed 0 bases, J shed 2 bases, and the junction held 2 bases outside the gene matches. The chain's CDR3 is CASSPPGTGPYEQYF. The CDR3 DNA reads as TGTGCCAGCTCACCACCCGGGACAGGGCCCTACGAGCAGTACTTC.

Ten or more counts support this clonotype. The genes are TRBV24-1 and TRBJ2-2; TRBD2 matches 10 bases. Trimming took 9 bases from V and 6 from J; bases not matched to a gene: 3. Germline V gene sequence: CDR1 KGHDR, CDR2 SFDVKD. This CDR3 region has 13 residues. This CDR3 is CATASGRAGELFF. In nucleotides, the CDR3 is TGTGCCACCGCGAGCGGGAGGGCCGGGGAGCTGTTTTTT.

Worth noting for this clonotype: One junction end disagrees with the germline gene, perhaps due to a read error. The gene calls are TRBV7-2 and TRBJ1-4; D ambiguous. The CDR3 length is 14 residues. Germline-derived CDR1 and CDR2 are SGHTA and FQGNSA. The CDR3 sequence is CASSLRATNEELFF. The CDR3 DNA sequence: TGTGCCAGCAGCTTAAGGGCAACTAATGAAGAACTGTTTTTT.

V is TRBV5-4 and J is TRBJ2-5, with 13 bases fitting TRBD2. Germline V gene sequence: CDR1 SGHNT, CDR2 YYREEE (reference sequence). The CDR3 contains 14 residues. Trimming at V came to 9 bases and at J to 4 bases, leaving 6 bases not matched to a gene. CDR3 nucleotides: TGTGCCACCGGACTAGCGGGAGTGGTAGAGACCCAGTACTTC. It is translated as CATGLAGVVETQYF.

In DNA, the CDR3 is TGCAGTGCCAATCCTCGACAGGGGGTTGTGAACACTGAAGCTTTCTTT. It specifies CSANPRQGVVNTEAFF. The chain is built from TRBV20-1 and TRBJ1-1, with TRBD1 matching over 9 bases. The germline gives CDR1 DFQATT, CDR2 SNEGSKA (reference sequence). V shed 6 bases and J 0 bases; nucleotides not matched to a gene: 11. The CDR3 totals 16 residues.

V gene TRBV20-1 combines with J gene TRBJ1-5, with TRBD1 as a possible D gene (6 bases). Trimming shortened V by 2 bases and J by 4 bases, and 18 bases separated the two germline ends. This CDR3 is built from 16 residues. From germline, CDR1 is DFQATT and CDR2 SNEGSKA (reference sequence). Written as DNA, the CDR3 is TGCAGTGCTAGACCCCACCACAGGGCCGGGAATCAGCCCCAGCATTTT. Residues: CSARPHHRAGNQPQHF.

This clonotype showed up many times. The V gene is TRBV30, the J gene TRBJ2-7, with unresolved D. CDR1 is GTSNPN and CDR2 is SVGIG in the germline V gene (reference sequence). The CDR3 is made up of 10 amino acids. Trimming stripped 5 bases from V and 7 bases from J, with 9 bases between. This CDR3 is CAWSKGEQYF. The DNA for the CDR3 is TGTGCCTGGTCCAAAGGGGAGCAGTACTTC. The full variable domain, its missing parts supplied by reference TRBV30 and TRBJ2-7, is SQTIHQWPATLVQPVGSPLSLECTVEGTSNPNLYWYRQAAGRGLQLLFYSVGIGQISSEVPQNLSASRPQDRQFILSSKKLLLSDSGFYLCAWSKGEQYFGPGTRLTVT.

Worth noting for this clonotype: Only one base separates this from a far larger clonotype, so it likely reflects a read error. V usage is TRBV7-9 and J usage is TRBJ2-1, with TRBD2 matching over 8 bases. With 2 bases clipped from V and 4 bases from J, the junction kept 13 bases outside the gene matches. Germline lookup yields CDR1 SEHNR and CDR2 FQNEAQ (reference sequence). The CDR3 totals 18 residues. The CDR3 reads CASSLPREGLRGYNEQFF. The CDR3 DNA is TGTGCCAGCAGCTTACCCCGGGAGGGCCTACGCGGGTACAATGAGCAGTTCTTC.

J is TRBJ1-5 and V is TRBV6-1; 8 bases align to TRBD1. J gave up 4 bases and V 6 bases, and 11 bases lay outside the gene matches. The CDR3 loop spans 16 amino acids. Germline V CDR1 and CDR2: MNHNS, SASEGT. CDR3 sequence reads: CASSPTPGQENQPQHF. Here the CDR3 DNA reads TGTGCCAGCAGCCCAACCCCGGGACAGGAGAATCAGCCCCAGCATTTT.

There are a few counts of this clonotype. The chain recombines TRBV25-1 with TRBJ1-2; weak D call: TRBD1 (5 bases). Trimming removed 2 bases at V and 3 bases at J, with 10 bases between. From germline, CDR1 is MGHDK and CDR2 SYGVNS. The CDR3 extends over 14 amino acids. The CDR3: CASSEPDSYYGYTF. The CDR3 DNA reads as TGTGCCAGCAGTGAACCCGACAGCTACTATGGCTACACCTTC.

This clonotype was counted many times. This sequence joins TRBV27 and TRBJ2-3; TRBD2 matches 9 bases. The CDR3 length is 15 residues. Germline values: CDR1 MNHEY, CDR2 SMNVEV (reference sequence). Germline trimming cut 6 bases from V and 0 bases from J; bases unmatched to any gene: 4. Written as DNA, the CDR3 is TGTGCCAGCAGACTCCTAGCGGGAAGCACAGATACGCAGTATTTT. This encodes CASRLLAGSTDTQYF.

Ten or more counts support this clonotype. V and J are TRBV10-3 and TRBJ1-4, with 8 nucleotides matching TRBD1. The germline gives CDR1 ENHRY, CDR2 SYGVKD. CDR3 length: 14 amino acids. J gave up 5 bases and V 6 bases, and 5 bases lay outside the gene matches. The CDR3 DNA is TGTGCCATCAGGGGACAGGCCCAGAATGAAAAACTGTTTTTT. Translated: CAIRGQAQNEKLFF.

This clonotype was seen only a few times. This chain uses TRBV3-1 with TRBJ2-1; tentative D call: TRBD2 (6 bases). The CDR3 has 15 amino acids. Germline CDR1 LGHDT, CDR2 YNNKEL (reference sequence). V was clipped by 6 bases and J by 9 bases, with 21 bases between them. CDR3 sequence (DNA): TGTGCCAGCAGGACTAGTCAACGGCCCAACAGTGAGCAGTTCTTC. Amino acid sequence: CASRTSQRPNSEQFF.

The rearrangement links TRBV5-1 to TRBJ1-6; D may be TRBD1 (5 bases). CDR1 is SGHRS and CDR2 is YFSETQ in the germline V gene. With 4 bases removed from V and 5 bases from J, the gap between germline ends came to 7 bases. The CDR3 has 13 amino acids. The CDR3 loop is CASSGTDNSPLHF. CDR3 nucleotides: TGCGCCAGCAGCGGGACTGATAATTCACCCCTCCACTTT. Together with reference TRBV5-1 and TRBJ1-6, the CDR3 gives the full variable domain: KAGVTQTPRYLIKTRGQQVTLSCSPISGHRSVSWYQQTPGQGLQFLFEYFSETQRNKGNFPGRFSGRQFSNSRSEMNVSTLELGDSALYLCASSGTDNSPLHFGNGTRLTVT.

This clonotype was observed at least ten times. This sequence joins TRBV7-2 and TRBJ2-2, with TRBD1 as a possible D gene (7 bases). The germline V and J ends were trimmed by 11 bases and 5 bases, with 18 bases remaining between them. CDR1 SGHTA and CDR2 FQGNSA come from the germline V gene. This CDR3 is built from 14 residues. CDR3 region: CASLEGAETGELFF. In DNA form, the CDR3 reads TGTGCCTCATTGGAGGGGGCGGAGACCGGGGAGCTGTTTTTT.

This clonotype has only a few counts. This chain uses TRBV28 with TRBJ1-2; D not certain. The CDR3 extends over 12 amino acids. V gave up 3 bases and J gave up 2 bases, with 4 bases separating them. Germline-derived CDR1 and CDR2 are MDHEN and SYDVKM. The CDR3 loop is CASSFRNYGYTF. The CDR3 DNA is TGTGCCAGCAGTTTTCGAAACTATGGCTACACCTTC.

The chain uses TRBV15 and TRBJ1-1; D remains unclear. V was cut by 4 bases and J by 1 base, with 7 bases left in between. The CDR3 consists of 13 residues. The germline gives CDR1 LNHNV, CDR2 YYDKDF (reference sequence). The CDR3 sequence: CATSISENTEAFF. DNA for the CDR3: TGTGCCACCAGCATCTCAGAGAACACTGAAGCTTTCTTT. Combining the CDR3 with reference TRBV15 and TRBJ1-1 gives the whole variable domain DAMVIQNPRYQVTQFGKPVTLSCSQTLNHNVMYWYQQKSSQAPKLLFHYYDKDFNNEADTPDNFQSRRPNTSFCFLDIRSPGLGDTAMYLCATSISENTEAFFGQGTRLTVV.

The table lists this clonotype with many counts. The J gene is TRBJ1-1, the V gene TRBV12-3 or TRBV12-4; D remains unclear. The CDR3 consists of 13 residues. V was trimmed by 7 bases and J by 3 bases, leaving 12 bases between them. The CDR3, as DNA: TGTGCCAGCACCCGAGAGGGATACACTGAAGCTTTCTTT. Protein product: CASTREGYTEAFF.

This clonotype was observed a few times. The chain recombines TRBV19 with TRBJ1-6; a weak D match, TRBD1 (5 bases). Germline CDR1 is LNHDA and CDR2 is SQIVND (reference sequence). The CDR3 totals 14 residues. Trimming left V 4 bases short and J 7 bases short, with 11 bases between. The CDR3 spells CASSTGTPNSPLHF. In nucleotides, the CDR3 is TGTGCCAGTAGTACCGGGACTCCGAATTCACCCCTCCACTTT.

On this clonotype: Because it lacks the conserved phenylalanine or tryptophan at the end, this CDR3 is likely a read error. The chain joins TRBV5-1 to TRBJ2-3, with TRBD2 as a possible D gene (6 bases). V lost 4 bases and J lost 3, with 15 bases in between. The CDR3 sequence is 15 residues long. In germline, CDR1 is SGHRS, CDR2 YFSETQ. The CDR3 coding sequence is TGCGCCAGCAGCCCCAGTAGCGGACGAACAGATACGCAGTATCTT. Translated, it gives CASSPSSGRTDTQYL.